One sample yielded the 26 T cell receptor beta chains listed below, sequenced in a study of early T cells in non-severe SARS-CoV-2 infection. Each CDR3 protein is one row after TCRdb ran MiXCR on the 5' RACE reads. The sample holds about 58,000 distinct CDR3 sequences, roughly 7.7% seen once. The sample comprised whole blood. These receptor sequences come from an adult who was a healthcare worker with PCR-confirmed SARS-CoV-2 infection or an uninfected control (not recorded which).

This clonotype has at least ten counts. The rearrangement links TRBV7-9 to TRBJ2-1, with D maybe TRBD2 (6 bases). The CDR3 is made up of 17 amino acids. The germline gives CDR1 SEHNR, CDR2 FQNEAQ (reference sequence). The ends were cut back, 0 bases at V and 1 base at J, with 13 bases in the middle. CDR3 in DNA: TGTGCCAGCAGCTTAGCAAGGGGCGGGACTTCCTACAATGAGCAGTTCTTC. It translates to CASSLARGGTSYNEQFF.

The chain carries TRBV12-3 or TRBV12-4 and TRBJ2-5; TRBD1 might be the D (5 bases). The CDR3 contains 12 residues. Deletions cut 5 bases from V and 5 bases from J, with 9 bases between. The CDR3 DNA reads as TGTGCCAGCAGTGGGGCGAGGGAGACCCAGTACTTC. This encodes CASSGARETQYF.

This clonotype was observed at least ten times. The chain is built from TRBV4-2 and TRBJ2-6; D gene ambiguous. Germline CDR1 LGHNA, CDR2 YNFKEQ. Trimming took off 4 bases at V and 0 bases at J, with 13 bases between the two ends. The CDR3 is 17 residues long. The chain's CDR3 is CASSPESSTSGANVLTF. The CDR3 DNA reads TGTGCCAGCAGCCCGGAAAGCAGCACCTCTGGGGCCAACGTCCTGACTTTC.

The chain employs TRBV6-5 and TRBJ2-1; 7 bases are a match to TRBD2. Trimming cost V 3 bases and J 7 bases; bases outside gene matches: 9. Germline-derived CDR1 and CDR2 are MNHEY and SVGAGI. The CDR3 sequence is 15 residues long. The CDR3 is CASSYGGRAGNEQFF. The CDR3 region has the DNA TGTGCCAGCAGTTATGGTGGGAGGGCCGGGAATGAGCAGTTCTTC.

This clonotype was picked up a small number of times. This chain uses TRBV5-1 with TRBJ2-3, with 7 bases lining up with TRBD1. The V gene end was trimmed by 3 bases and the J gene end by 4 bases; junction bases not matched to a gene: 2. The CDR3 covers 13 residues. Germline CDR1 and CDR2: SGHRS and YFSETQ. In nucleotides, the CDR3 is TGCGCCAGCAGCTCCCAGGGGGCAGATACGCAGTATTTT. Translating it yields CASSSQGADTQYF.

This clonotype was observed at least ten times. The V gene is TRBV20-1, the J gene TRBJ2-2, with 8 bases identical to TRBD1. The J segment lost 4 bases and the V segment lost 3 bases, leaving 16 bases of the junction unmatched. Germline V CDR1 and CDR2: DFQATT, SNEGSKA (reference sequence). The CDR3 spans 18 residues. The CDR3 is CSARGTGGLGPITGELFF. DNA of the CDR3: TGCAGTGCTAGGGGAACAGGGGGACTCGGGCCCATCACCGGGGAGCTGTTTTTT.

The chain joins TRBV12-3 or TRBV12-4 to TRBJ1-4, with 8 bases identical to TRBD1. The junction had 2 bases not matched to a gene; V was cut back by 6 bases and J by 5 bases. This CDR3 contains 13 residues. The CDR3 region is CASRGQENEKLFF. CDR3 coding DNA: TGTGCCAGCAGGGGACAGGAGAATGAAAAACTGTTTTTT.

There are many counts of this clonotype. The chain couples TRBV24-1 to TRBJ2-2, with D perhaps TRBD1 or TRBD2 (5 bases each). This CDR3 is built from 16 residues. The V end was cut by 7 bases, the J end by 6 bases, with 20 bases between. CDR1 is KGHDR, CDR2 SFDVKD, per germline. The CDR3 region is CATSVGATVHPGELFF. DNA for the CDR3: TGTGCCACCAGCGTCGGGGCGACTGTCCACCCCGGGGAGCTGTTTTTT.

The V gene is TRBV28, the J gene TRBJ2-7; 7 bases are a match to TRBD2. CDR1 is MDHEN and CDR2 is SYDVKM in the germline V gene. CDR3 length: 15 amino acids. The trim removed 6 bases at V and 4 bases at J, leaving 12 bases unmatched. In nucleotides, the CDR3 is TGTGCCAGCAGCCTCGGGGCAGCGGGAAGGTACGAGCAGTACTTC. Its translation is CASSLGAAGRYEQYF.

The chain couples TRBV5-1 to TRBJ2-4; 9 nucleotides align to TRBD2. Germline V lookup: CDR1 SGHRS, CDR2 YFSETQ. V lost 4 bases, J lost 4 bases, and 12 bases stayed unmatched. This CDR3 region has 17 residues. The CDR3 DNA follows: TGCGCCAGCAGCACTGGACAGCCGGGACTAGCAAAAAACATTCAGTACTTC. Translating gives CASSTGQPGLAKNIQYF. Combining the CDR3 with reference TRBV5-1 and TRBJ2-4 gives the whole variable domain KAGVTQTPRYLIKTRGQQVTLSCSPISGHRSVSWYQQTPGQGLQFLFEYFSETQRNKGNFPGRFSGRQFSNSRSEMNVSTLELGDSALYLCASSTGQPGLAKNIQYFGAGTRLSVL.

This clonotype was counted only a few times. The CDR3 DNA reads TGTGCCAGCAGCGACAGGACAGGGAACACCGGGGAGCTGTTTTTT. It specifies CASSDRTGNTGELFF. The rearrangement joins TRBV7-8 to TRBJ2-2; 7 bases align to TRBD1. There are 15 residues in the CDR3. The ends lost 5 bases at V and 1 base at J; junction bases unmatched: 4. Germline CDR1 SGHVS, CDR2 FQNEAQ. Together with reference TRBV7-8 and TRBJ2-2, the CDR3 gives the full variable domain: GAGVSQSPRYKVAKRGQDVALRCDPISGHVSLFWYQQALGQGPEFLTYFQNEAQLDKSGLPSDRFFAERPEGSVSTLKIQRTQQEDSAVYLCASSDRTGNTGELFFGEGSRLTVL.

Only a few counts were recorded for this clonotype. The chain has TRBV30 and TRBJ2-2; 11 bases map to TRBD2. Germline-derived CDR1 and CDR2 are GTSNPN and SVGIG (reference sequence). The CDR3 has 16 residues. The junction had 7 bases not matched to a gene; V was cut back by 1 base and J by 6 bases. The CDR3 DNA sequence: TGTGCCTGGAGTGCTCTACTAGCGGGAGTGGCCGGGGAGCTGTTTTTT. It yields the protein CAWSALLAGVAGELFF.

This clonotype has a count of ten or more. The chain couples TRBV20-1 to TRBJ2-7; D possibly corresponds to TRBD2 (6 bases). Per the germline V gene, CDR1 is DFQATT and CDR2 is SNEGSKA (reference sequence). There are 14 residues in the CDR3. V was clipped by 0 bases and J by 6 bases, with 15 bases between them. The CDR3, as DNA: TGCAGTGCTAGAGACTTCGCTAGCGCTCGCGAGCAGTACTTC. Protein sequence: CSARDFASAREQYF.

The table lists this clonotype with many counts. In nucleotides, the CDR3 is TGTGCCAGCAGCCCCGAGACAGCGAACACCGGGGAGCTGTTTTTT. Translating gives CASSPETANTGELFF. This chain links TRBV7-3 with TRBJ2-2, with D maybe TRBD1 (5 bases). The V and J ends lost 5 bases and 0 bases respectively, with 10 bases between them. Germline V gene data show CDR1 as SGHTA and CDR2 as FQGTGA. This CDR3 comprises 15 residues.

This clonotype was counted a few times. This chain links TRBV5-1 with TRBJ2-1; 9 bases are a match to TRBD1. The junction had 6 bases not matched to a gene; V was cut back by 5 bases and J by 3 bases. The CDR3 loop spans 15 amino acids. From germline, CDR1 is SGHRS and CDR2 YFSETQ. This CDR3 reads CASSWDRVDYNEQFF. In nucleotides, the CDR3 is TGCGCCAGCAGTTGGGACAGGGTCGACTACAATGAGCAGTTCTTC. The complete variable domain, with remaining parts taken from reference TRBV5-1 and TRBJ2-1, reads KAGVTQTPRYLIKTRGQQVTLSCSPISGHRSVSWYQQTPGQGLQFLFEYFSETQRNKGNFPGRFSGRQFSNSRSEMNVSTLELGDSALYLCASSWDRVDYNEQFFGPGTRLTVL.

This clonotype was detected only a few times. V and J are TRBV5-1 and TRBJ1-1, with D perhaps TRBD1 (5 bases). CDR1 and CDR2 from the germline V gene are SGHRS and YFSETQ. The length of the CDR3 is 14 residues. V lost 2 bases and J lost 1, with 9 bases in between. CDR3 loop: CASSFQTENTEAFF. In DNA form, the CDR3 reads TGCGCCAGCAGCTTCCAGACAGAGAACACTGAAGCTTTCTTT.

This clonotype was detected only a few times. The chain recombines TRBV18 with TRBJ2-1, with D maybe TRBD1 (6 bases). The germline V gene encodes CDR1 KGHSH and CDR2 LQKENI. V lost 4 bases to trimming and J lost 8 bases, with 18 bases between them. The length of the CDR3 is 15 residues. The CDR3 nucleotides are TGTGCCAGCTCACTCAACAGGGTGGGTCGCGATGAGCAGTTCTTC. It specifies CASSLNRVGRDEQFF.

The genes are TRBV28 and TRBJ2-4; TRBD2 agrees at 8 bases. CDR1 is MDHEN, CDR2 SYDVKM, per germline. V gave up 4 bases and J gave up 9 bases; unmatched junction bases: 8. The CDR3 totals 14 residues. Here the CDR3 reads CASSWSGRKGIQYF. The DNA for the CDR3 is TGTGCCAGCAGTTGGAGCGGGAGAAAGGGCATTCAGTACTTC.

This clonotype occurred a few times. The rearrangement uses TRBV5-5 and TRBJ1-1; D might be TRBD1 (5 bases). The CDR3 is 13 amino acids. CDR1 and CDR2 from the germline V gene are SGHKS and YYEKEE (reference sequence). V lost 6 bases, J lost 5 bases, and 14 bases lay in between. CDR3 in DNA: TGTGCCAGCAAGGGGACGCCGGGAACTGAAGCTTTCTTT. Translation gives CASKGTPGTEAFF.

This clonotype came up once. V is TRBV19 and J is TRBJ1-2, with D uncertain. V lost 3 bases to trimming and J lost 2 bases, with 10 bases between them. CDR3 length equals 14 residues. Germline V gives CDR1 LNHDA, CDR2 SQIVND (reference sequence). This CDR3 reads CASSIGTLNYGYTF. The CDR3 DNA follows: TGTGCCAGTAGTATCGGCACGCTAAACTATGGCTACACCTTC. Complete variable domain (other parts from reference TRBV19 and TRBJ1-2): DGGITQSPKYLFRKEGQNVTLSCEQNLNHDAMYWYRQDPGQGLRLIYYSQIVNDFQKGDIAEGYSVSREKKESFPLTVTSAQKNPTAFYLCASSIGTLNYGYTFGSGTRLTVV.

V and J are TRBV4-1 and TRBJ1-1; D is possibly TRBD1 (6 bases). This CDR3 spans 13 amino acids. V lost 1 base and J 11 bases, leaving 14 bases between the germline ends. Germline-derived CDR1 and CDR2 are MGHRA and YSYEKL. This CDR3 reads CASSQGTASTAFF. In nucleotides, the CDR3 is TGCGCCAGCAGCCAAGGGACAGCCTCAACCGCTTTCTTT.

The chain carries TRBV9 and TRBJ1-2; TRBD1 matches at 7 bases. Germline V lookup: CDR1 SGDLS, CDR2 YYNGEE. The CDR3 sequence is 15 residues long. V trimming: 2 bases; J trimming: 4 bases; junction bases outside the gene matches: 8. The CDR3 region has the DNA TGTGCCAGCAGCGTCGAAAGGACAGGAATCTATGGCTACACCTTC. Residues: CASSVERTGIYGYTF.

The table lists this clonotype with many counts. The rearrangement uses TRBV10-2 and TRBJ1-6, with TRBD1 matching 7 bases. The CDR3 is made up of 16 amino acids. Germline V CDR1 and CDR2: WSHSY, SAAADI. V lost 3 bases and J lost 7; bases outside the gene matches: 9. The chain's CDR3 is CASSDEGAAVNSPLHF. CDR3 DNA: TGCGCCAGCAGTGACGAGGGGGCCGCAGTAAATTCACCCCTCCACTTT.

This clonotype turned up a few times. The chain employs TRBV28 and TRBJ1-5; D call uncertain. Germline lookup yields CDR1 MDHEN and CDR2 SYDVKM. V shed 3 bases and J shed 6 bases, with 12 bases lying between them. This CDR3 has 14 amino acids. Written as DNA, the CDR3 is TGTGCCAGCAGTTTTGTCGGGTCGGGTCAGCCCCAGCATTTT. Protein: CASSFVGSGQPQHF.

This clonotype was recorded at least ten times. The CDR3 bases are TGCAGTGCTAGAGTTCAAAGCGGCTCCTACGAGCAGTACTTC. It yields the protein CSARVQSGSYEQYF. The chain joins TRBV20-1 to TRBJ2-7; D possibly corresponds to TRBD2 (5 bases). V was pared by 1 base and J by 0 bases, with 10 bases between. The CDR3 totals 14 residues. Germline V gives CDR1 DFQATT, CDR2 SNEGSKA (reference sequence).

This clonotype has ten or more counts. This chain links TRBV5-1 with TRBJ1-1; 8 nucleotides agree with TRBD1. Germline values: CDR1 SGHRS, CDR2 YFSETQ. The CDR3 spans 14 residues. Unmatched junction bases numbered 1, after V lost 3 bases and J lost 0 bases. The CDR3 loop reads CASSWTGMNTEAFF. The CDR3 DNA reads TGCGCCAGCAGCTGGACAGGGATGAACACTGAAGCTTTCTTT.